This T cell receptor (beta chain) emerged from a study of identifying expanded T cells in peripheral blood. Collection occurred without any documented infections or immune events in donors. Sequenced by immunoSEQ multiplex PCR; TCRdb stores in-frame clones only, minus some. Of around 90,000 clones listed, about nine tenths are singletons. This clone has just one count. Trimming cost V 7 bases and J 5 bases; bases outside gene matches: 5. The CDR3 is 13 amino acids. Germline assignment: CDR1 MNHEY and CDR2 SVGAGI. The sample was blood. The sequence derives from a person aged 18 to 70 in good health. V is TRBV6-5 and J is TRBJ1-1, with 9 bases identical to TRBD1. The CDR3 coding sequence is TGTGCCAGCATCAAACAGGGGGCGACTGAAGCTTTCTTT. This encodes CASIKQGATEAFF.